One and the same sample provided the 22 T cell receptor beta chains below, sequenced in a study of shared clonotypes between healthy human individuals. Clones were read by immunoSEQ multiplex PCR, and TCRdb kept only the in-frame ones, dropping some. Of approximately 330,000 clones in the sample, 70% to 75% were seen once. Sequencing used memory CD4+ T cells sorted from blood. Subset: CD45RA-negative fraction. The receptors derive from a man aged 30 to 39 in good health.

The chain employs TRBV7-3 and TRBJ2-3; D is possibly TRBD2 (6 bases). The CDR3 extends over 14 amino acids. Per the germline V gene, CDR1 is SGHTA and CDR2 is FQGTGA. Deletions cut 5 bases from V and 2 bases from J, with 11 bases between. CDR3 in amino acids: CASSATSSTDTQYF. DNA for the CDR3: TGTGCCAGCAGCGCGACTAGTTCCACAGATACGCAGTATTTT.

This clone was seen only once. V usage is TRBV11-3 and J usage is TRBJ2-7, with TRBD2 identical over 12 bases. Germline V lookup: CDR1 SGHNT, CDR2 YENEEA. The CDR3 extends over 18 amino acids. Germline trimming cut 0 bases from V and 5 bases from J; bases unmatched to any gene: 11. The CDR3 region has the DNA TGTGCCAGCAGCTTAGAAAGGACTAGCGGGATCTTAGTTGACGAGCAGTACTTC. Translated: CASSLERTSGILVDEQYF. Filled out from reference TRBV11-3 and TRBJ2-7, the complete variable domain reads EAGVVQSPRYKIIEKKQPVAFWCNPISGHNTLYWYLQNLGQGPELLIRYENEEAVDDSQLPKDRFSAERLKGVDSTLKIQPAELGDSAVYLCASSLERTSGILVDEQYFGPGTRLTVT.

This chain uses TRBV9 with TRBJ2-7, with TRBD2 matching 8 bases. V trimming: 4 bases; J trimming: 5 bases; junction bases outside the gene matches: 23. The CDR3 contains 19 residues. Germline V lookup: CDR1 SGDLS, CDR2 YYNGEE. This CDR3 is CASSSGGSGKTSDRNEQYF. CDR3 sequence (DNA): TGTGCCAGCAGCTCCGGGGGTTCAGGGAAGACTAGCGACCGAAACGAGCAGTACTTC.

The CDR3 loop reads CSVDDRTGGGTDTQYF. The CDR3 DNA is TGCAGCGTGGACGATAGGACAGGCGGGGGCACAGATACGCAGTATTTT. The rearrangement joins TRBV29-1 to TRBJ2-3, with D tentatively TRBD1 (7 bases). The CDR3 loop spans 16 amino acids. Germline CDR1 SQVTM, CDR2 ANQGSEA. V lost 6 bases to trimming and J lost 1 base, with 20 bases between them.

This chain uses TRBV7-8 with TRBJ1-2, with TRBD1 matching 7 bases. The V gene's germline CDR1 is SGHVS and CDR2 FQNEAQ. After removal of 8 bases from V and 3 bases from J, the junction contained 12 bases not matched to a gene. The CDR3 length is 15 residues. DNA of the CDR3: TGTGCCAGCGGCCGACCGACAGGGTCGGACTATGGCTACACCTTC. Amino acid sequence: CASGRPTGSDYGYTF.

The chain combines TRBV10-3 with TRBJ1-1; D unclear. Per the germline V gene, CDR1 is ENHRY and CDR2 is SYGVKD. This CDR3 is 15 amino acids long. V dropped 7 bases and J dropped 3 bases, with 18 bases sitting between them. This CDR3 is CAITRWKGSDTEAFF. The CDR3 DNA sequence: TGTGCCATCACCCGATGGAAGGGCTCGGACACTGAAGCTTTCTTT.

The chain combines TRBV5-1 with TRBJ2-3; D may match TRBD1 or TRBD2 (5 bases each). V was clipped by 3 bases and J by 2 bases, with 10 bases between them. In germline, CDR1 is SGHRS, CDR2 YFSETQ. The CDR3 contains 14 residues. The CDR3 nucleotides read TGCGCCAGCAGCTACACCGGGACCACAGATACGCAGTATTTT. Residues: CASSYTGTTDTQYF.

The CDR3 loop reads CASSQGLHYEQYF. CDR3 DNA: TGCGCCAGCAGCCAGGGGCTACATTACGAGCAGTACTTC. The V gene is TRBV10-1, the J gene TRBJ2-7; the D gene is possibly TRBD1 (6 bases). CDR1 is WNHNN, CDR2 SYGVQD, per germline (reference sequence). The CDR3 totals 13 residues. V lost 6 bases to trimming and J lost 4 bases, with 13 bases between them.

The chain joins TRBV10-3 to TRBJ2-5, with 9 bases that match TRBD2. Trimming removed 4 bases from V and 5 bases from J; junction bases left unmatched: 5. CDR3 length equals 14 residues. The germline CDR1 and CDR2 sequences are ENHRY and SYGVKD. The CDR3: CAISVSGSGETQYF. In DNA form, the CDR3 reads TGTGCCATCAGTGTTAGCGGGAGCGGCGAGACCCAGTACTTC.

The rearrangement links TRBV5-8 to TRBJ2-2, with 14 bases fitting TRBD2. Trimming removed 3 bases from V and 6 bases from J; junction bases left unmatched: 7. CDR3 length equals 17 residues. Per germline, CDR1 SGHTS and CDR2 YDEGEE. The CDR3 DNA follows: TGTGCCAGCAGCTCTGCGGGACTAGCGGGAGAGTCCGGGGAGCTGTTTTTT. Encoded protein: CASSSAGLAGESGELFF.

This chain joins TRBV14 and TRBJ1-2; D remains unclear. Germline CDR1 is SGHDN and CDR2 is FVKESK. This CDR3 is built from 13 residues. Trimming removed 0 bases at V and 8 bases at J, with 10 bases between. The CDR3, as DNA: TGTGCCAGCAGCCAAGATTTGGGGAAAGGCTACACCTTC. This codes for CASSQDLGKGYTF. Looking up the rest from reference TRBV14 and TRBJ1-2 gives the full variable domain: EAGVTQFPSHSVIEKGQTVTLRCDPISGHDNLYWYRRVMGKEIKFLLHFVKESKQDESGMPNNRFLAERTGGTYSTLKVQPAELEDSGVYFCASSQDLGKGYTFGSGTRLTVV.

By share, this clone counts as medium-sized (0.01 to 0.1%). The chain combines TRBV5-1 with TRBJ2-1; tentatively, D is TRBD2 (5 bases). V was cut by 0 bases and J by 3 bases, with 10 bases left in between. The CDR3 length is 15 residues. Germline V gene sequence: CDR1 SGHRS, CDR2 YFSETQ. The DNA of the CDR3 is TGCGCCAGCAGCTTGGGCCCAGCGGACTACAATGAGCAGTTCTTC. Amino acids: CASSLGPADYNEQFF.

V and J are TRBV14 and TRBJ2-1, with 7 bases identical to TRBD2. This CDR3 is 17 amino acids long. The germline V gene has CDR1 SGHDN and CDR2 FVKESK. V lost 4 bases, J lost 0 bases, and 9 bases stayed unmatched. As DNA, the CDR3 is TGTGCCAGCAGCCCCCTGCTAGCGGCGAGCTCCTACAATGAGCAGTTCTTC. This codes for CASSPLLAASSYNEQFF.

In its sample, this clone was seen a few times. The chain links TRBV5-4 to TRBJ2-7; TRBD1 agrees at 8 bases. In germline, CDR1 is SGHNT, CDR2 YYREEE (reference sequence). V trimming: 4 bases; J trimming: 5 bases; junction bases outside the gene matches: 5. This CDR3 is built from 13 residues. The CDR3 bases are TGTGCCAGCAGCCACGACAGGGGCCACGAGCAGTACTTC. This encodes CASSHDRGHEQYF.

The chain combines TRBV4-1 with TRBJ2-1; 12 bases map to TRBD2. The CDR3 is made up of 17 amino acids. V lost 0 bases, J lost 7 bases, and 7 bases stayed unmatched. The germline CDR1 and CDR2 sequences are MGHRA and YSYEKL. CDR3 region: CASSQERGLAGDNEQFF. The CDR3 region has the DNA TGCGCCAGCAGCCAAGAGAGGGGACTAGCGGGTGATAATGAGCAGTTCTTC.

Comment on this clone: The same CDR3 can be traced to other DNA sequences in this sample. V and J are TRBV2 and TRBJ2-7; 8 bases agree with TRBD2. The germline V gene encodes CDR1 SNHLY and CDR2 FYNNEI. J was trimmed by 0 bases and V by 0 bases; bases with no gene match: 1. The CDR3 runs 15 residues. CDR3 protein: CASSEASGSSYEQYF. Written as DNA, the CDR3 is TGTGCCAGCAGTGAAGCGAGCGGGAGCTCCTACGAGCAGTACTTC.

The V and J genes are TRBV7-6 and TRBJ1-5; no definite D call. Trimming left V 1 base short and J 0 bases short, with 7 bases between. The CDR3 runs 15 residues. Germline V gives CDR1 SGHVS, CDR2 FNYEAQ. CDR3 DNA sequence: TGTGCCAGCAGCTTAGAGCAAAATAGCAATCAGCCCCAGCATTTT. Residues: CASSLEQNSNQPQHF.

The chain combines TRBV2 with TRBJ1-5, with a possible D match to TRBD1 (5 bases). The CDR3 totals 14 residues. Between the trimmed V and J ends, which lost 6 bases and 3 bases, there was a span of 12 bases. Germline assignment: CDR1 SNHLY and CDR2 FYNNEI. The CDR3 here is CASRARDHNQPQHF. Written as DNA, the CDR3 is TGTGCCAGCAGGGCCCGGGACCACAATCAGCCCCAGCATTTT. The whole variable domain, remainder taken from reference TRBV2 and TRBJ1-5, is EPEVTQTPSHQVTQMGQEVILRCVPISNHLYFYWYRQILGQKVEFLVSFYNNEISEKSEIFDDQFSVERPDGSNFTLKIRSTKLEDSAMYFCASRARDHNQPQHFGDGTRLSIL.

The rearrangement joins TRBV16 to TRBJ2-3; D might be TRBD2 (5 bases). In germline, CDR1 is KGHSY, CDR2 FQNENV. The CDR3 is 15 residues long. Trimming shortened V by 4 bases and J by 4 bases, and 15 bases separated the two germline ends. In nucleotides, the CDR3 is TGTGCCAGCAGCCCACGCGGGTTCGGGGCAGATACGCAGTATTTT. Residues: CASSPRGFGADTQYF.

The CDR3 DNA sequence: TGTGCCAGCAGCCTCCAAATATCCATCGCCCTGTACAATGAGCAGTTCTTC. It yields the protein CASSLQISIALYNEQFF. This chain connects TRBV11-2 to TRBJ2-1; no clear D gene. This CDR3 comprises 17 residues. Per germline, CDR1 SGHAT and CDR2 FQNNGV. Deletions cut 5 bases from V and 4 bases from J, with 21 bases between.

This clone was counted a few times. This sequence joins TRBV25-1 and TRBJ1-1; 9 positions match TRBD1. The V gene's germline CDR1 is MGHDK and CDR2 SYGVNS. The CDR3 extends over 13 amino acids. After removal of 2 bases from V and 10 bases from J, the junction contained 5 bases not matched to a gene. As DNA, the CDR3 is TGTGCCAGCAGTGAACAGGGACAGGGAGTAGCTTTCTTT. It specifies CASSEQGQGVAFF.

The CDR3: CASSPDRGDGKLFF. The CDR3, as DNA: TGCGCCAGCAGCCCGGACAGGGGGGATGGAAAACTGTTTTTT. This rearrangement joins TRBV5-1 to TRBJ1-4, with 10 bases fitting TRBD1. The ends lost 4 bases at V and 10 bases at J; junction bases unmatched: 7. The CDR3 totals 14 residues. Germline CDR1 reads SGHRS; CDR2 reads YFSETQ. Combining the CDR3 with reference TRBV5-1 and TRBJ1-4 gives the whole variable domain KAGVTQTPRYLIKTRGQQVTLSCSPISGHRSVSWYQQTPGQGLQFLFEYFSETQRNKGNFPGRFSGRQFSNSRSEMNVSTLELGDSALYLCASSPDRGDGKLFFGSGTQLSVL.